What follows is one T cell receptor beta chain and its context. The antigen is unknown. Trimming took off 0 bases at V and 0 bases at J, with 9 bases between the two ends. The germline gives CDR1 SNHLY, CDR2 FYNNEI. CDR3 length: 15 residues. TCRdb keeps only in-frame clones here, not all; method: immunoSEQ multiplex PCR. The sample contains about 30,000 clones, around 88% of which appear only once. The data were obtained in a study of OX40 agonist ivuxolimab in advanced cancers. Study-level background: Cohort: 80% to 90% men, mean age 60, aged about 20 to 90.

General study findings and limits: CD8+ T cells were the subset that, on average, had more expanded clones than CD4+.

The sequence derives from an adult with an advanced solid tumor such as melanoma, head and neck, liver or kidney cancer. Specimen: CD4+ or CD8+ T cells sorted from blood, collected in a trial of the OX40 agonist ivuxolimab. The V gene is TRBV2, the J gene TRBJ2-7; D may be TRBD2 (6 bases). The CDR3 here is CASSEAGRSSYEQYF. The CDR3 bases are TGTGCCAGCAGTGAAGCTGGGAGGAGCTCCTACGAGCAGTACTTC.